The 19 T cell receptor beta chains reported below all come from one sample, sequenced in a study of radiotherapy plus CTLA-4 blockade in lung cancer. Some clones are missing from TCRdb's copy, which holds only in-frame ones; the method was immunoSEQ multiplex PCR. The data contain about 45,000 clones, roughly 76% of them singletons. This material consisted of peripheral blood, taken from a patient treated with radiotherapy plus ipilimumab. These receptors all stem from a human donor with non-small cell lung cancer who had stable disease on radiotherapy plus ipilimumab.

The V and J genes are TRBV5-1 and TRBJ1-2; D possibly corresponds to TRBD1 (6 bases). The V gene lost 5 bases and the J gene lost 2 bases, with 16 bases spanning the gap. CDR1 SGHRS and CDR2 YFSETQ come from the germline V gene. CDR3 size: 15 residues. DNA for the CDR3: TGCGCCAGCAGAAAAGAACAGGGTTCCAACTATGGCTACACCTTC. Translation gives CASRKEQGSNYGYTF.

The chain uses TRBV9 and TRBJ1-4, with D uncertain. The germline gives CDR1 SGDLS, CDR2 YYNGEE. Trimming removed 3 bases at V and 7 bases at J, with 22 bases between. The CDR3 sequence is 17 residues long. CDR3 in amino acids: CASSAGSTGGRGEKLFF. In DNA, the CDR3 is TGTGCCAGCAGCGCGGGTTCTACGGGAGGACGAGGTGAAAAACTGTTTTTT.

This clone appeared a few times. This chain links TRBV29-1 with TRBJ1-5; 7 nucleotides agree with TRBD1. Germline V gene lookup returns CDR1 SQVTM and CDR2 ANQGSEA. This CDR3 comprises 14 residues. Trimming cost V 6 bases and J 5 bases; bases outside gene matches: 10. The DNA for the CDR3 is TGCAGCGTCGCCCGGGACAGCGAAGATCAGCCCCAGCATTTT. Amino acid sequence: CSVARDSEDQPQHF.

The CDR3 DNA sequence: TGCGCCAGCAGCACCGGACAGGGGGCCTACGAGCAGTACTTC. Translated: CASSTGQGAYEQYF. V gene TRBV5-1 combines with J gene TRBJ2-7; TRBD1 matches 10 bases. CDR3 size: 14 residues. CDR1 SGHRS and CDR2 YFSETQ come from the germline V gene. V shed 4 bases and J 2 bases; nucleotides not matched to a gene: 3.

The chain has TRBV19 and TRBJ2-2; perhaps TRBD1 as D (6 bases). Per the germline V gene, CDR1 is LNHDA and CDR2 is SQIVND (reference sequence). Trimming shortened V by 7 bases and J by 1 base, and 10 bases separated the two germline ends. There are 14 residues in the CDR3. The CDR3 nucleotides read TGTGCCAGTAAGACAGGCTTGAACACCGGGGAGCTGTTTTTT. Its translation is CASKTGLNTGELFF.

V and J are TRBV27 and TRBJ1-3; 7 positions match TRBD1. With 3 bases clipped from V and 2 bases from J, the junction kept 16 bases outside the gene matches. The germline V gene encodes CDR1 MNHEY and CDR2 SMNVEV (reference sequence). This CDR3 has 19 residues. CDR3 protein: CASSFRNPRQGQAGNTIYF. The CDR3, as DNA: TGTGCCAGCAGTTTCCGAAACCCTCGACAGGGACAAGCTGGAAACACCATATATTTT.

A single count supports this clone. This rearrangement joins TRBV15 to TRBJ1-5; tentatively, D is TRBD1 (5 bases). Trimming left V 2 bases short and J 2 bases short, with 13 bases between. CDR1 is LNHNV and CDR2 is YYDKDF in the germline V gene (reference sequence). This CDR3 is built from 16 residues. The CDR3 sequence: CATSRLGRMGNQPQHF. The DNA of the CDR3 is TGTGCCACCAGCAGATTGGGACGGATGGGCAATCAGCCCCAGCATTTT.

This rearrangement joins TRBV2 to TRBJ1-1, with 9 positions matching TRBD1. This CDR3 is 13 amino acids long. V was clipped by 4 bases and J by 4 bases; unmatched bases: 1. Germline V gene data show CDR1 as SNHLY and CDR2 as FYNNEI. CDR3 loop: CASSVQGATEAFF. CDR3 DNA: TGTGCCAGCAGTGTACAGGGGGCCACTGAAGCTTTCTTT.

The gene calls are TRBV5-8 and TRBJ1-4; 7 bases line up with TRBD1. J was trimmed by 3 bases and V by 4 bases; bases with no gene match: 6. In germline, CDR1 is SGHTS, CDR2 YDEGEE. The CDR3 length is 15 residues. The CDR3: CASSPRGMANEKLFF. The DNA of the CDR3 is TGTGCCAGCAGCCCCAGGGGGATGGCTAATGAAAAACTGTTTTTT.

The chain links TRBV5-1 to TRBJ2-5, with TRBD2 matching 14 bases. V shed 5 bases, J shed 4 bases, and the junction held 7 bases outside the gene matches. This CDR3 has 16 amino acids. Germline assignment: CDR1 SGHRS and CDR2 YFSETQ. The CDR3 DNA reads TGCGCCAGCAGTTCTGGACTAGCGGGGGGAAGAGAGACCCAGTACTTC. It specifies CASSSGLAGGRETQYF.

The J gene is TRBJ1-1, the V gene TRBV9; possible D gene TRBD1, 6 bases. CDR1 is SGDLS, CDR2 YYNGEE, per germline. Trimming took 3 bases from V and 1 from J, leaving 13 bases between them. The CDR3 sequence is 15 residues long. CDR3 nucleotide sequence: TGTGCCAGCAGCGGAGGAGGCAGGGGGAACACTGAAGCTTTCTTT. This sequence encodes CASSGGGRGNTEAFF.

The rearrangement links TRBV19 to TRBJ1-6; D not certain. This CDR3 has 15 amino acids. Germline loops: CDR1 LNHDA, CDR2 SQIVND (reference sequence). Trimming took 2 bases from V and 7 from J, leaving 12 bases between them. As DNA, the CDR3 is TGTGCCAGTAGTATACTGGGAGGCGAGAATTCACCCCTCCACTTT. Translation: CASSILGGENSPLHF.

The rearrangement uses TRBV7-2 and TRBJ1-1; unclear D gene. The germline gives CDR1 SGHTA, CDR2 FQGNSA. The CDR3 totals 13 residues. V was shortened by 0 bases and J by 0 bases, with 2 bases between the two germline ends. For the CDR3, the DNA is TGTGCCAGCAGCTTAGCACTGAACACTGAAGCTTTCTTT. Translating gives CASSLALNTEAFF.

The V and J genes are TRBV7-9 and TRBJ2-2; weak D call: TRBD1 (6 bases). Deletions cut 5 bases from V and 4 bases from J, with 8 bases between. The germline gives CDR1 SEHNR, CDR2 FQNEAQ (reference sequence). The CDR3 is 13 amino acids. DNA of the CDR3: TGTGCCAGCAGCCGGACAGTCACCGGGGAGCTGTTTTTT. Residues: CASSRTVTGELFF.

The CDR3 loop reads CASSLDWGPLHF. CDR3 nucleotides: TGCGCCAGCAGCTTAGACTGGGGGCCCCTCCACTTT. V gene TRBV5-1 combines with J gene TRBJ1-6; a weak D match, TRBD1 (5 bases). Trimming took 2 bases from V and 13 from J, leaving 10 bases between them. The CDR3 has 12 residues. The germline V gene encodes CDR1 SGHRS and CDR2 YFSETQ.

The V and J genes are TRBV5-1 and TRBJ2-5, with a possible D match to TRBD1 (6 bases). Between the trimmed V and J ends, which lost 2 bases and 0 bases, there was a span of 11 bases. The CDR3 is 15 residues long. Germline values: CDR1 SGHRS, CDR2 YFSETQ. The CDR3, as DNA: TGCGCCAGCAGCTTATCAGGGGCCCACCAAGAGACCCAGTACTTC. Protein sequence: CASSLSGAHQETQYF.

This chain connects TRBV19 to TRBJ1-1; TRBD1 aligns across 8 bases. Losses at the gene ends were 1 base for V and 4 bases for J; bases not matched to a gene: 5. The length of the CDR3 is 15 residues. Germline CDR1 is LNHDA and CDR2 is SQIVND (reference sequence). The CDR3 DNA is TGTGCCAGTAGTATAGGTACGACAGGGGCCACTGAAGCTTTCTTT. Amino acid sequence: CASSIGTTGATEAFF.

As for this clone: One end of the junction varies from germline; a read error may be responsible. This chain links TRBV19 with TRBJ2-5, with a weak D call TRBD1 (5 bases). The CDR3 covers 16 residues. Per the germline V gene, CDR1 is LNHDA and CDR2 is SQIVND (reference sequence). CDR3 sequence reads: CASSMKGPIGQEAQYF. Written as DNA, the CDR3 is TGTGCCAGTAGTATGAAGGGGCCTATCGGACAAGAGGCCCAGTACTTC.

V is TRBV15 and J is TRBJ2-6; 10 nucleotides agree with TRBD1. J was trimmed by 4 bases and V by 0 bases; bases with no gene match: 6. The CDR3 length is 18 residues. Germline V gene data show CDR1 as LNHNV and CDR2 as YYDKDF (reference sequence). In DNA form, the CDR3 reads TGTGCCACCAGCAGAGAAGGACAGGGGGTGGTAGGGGCCAACGTCCTGACTTTC. Translated: CATSREGQGVVGANVLTF.